This T cell receptor beta chain was profiled in a study of CD8 T cells in ankylosing spondylitis. Study conclusions and caveats: In ankylosing spondylitis blood, a motif of seven to nine highly homologous TCR beta variants appeared characteristic.

The ends lost 4 bases at V and 2 bases at J; junction bases unmatched: 10. Looked up from germline, CDR1 is SQVTM and CDR2 is ANQGSEA. CDR3 length: 16 amino acids. TCRdb reprocessed the 5' RACE reads via MiXCR and lists one record per CDR3 protein. This repertoire shows around 480,000 distinct CDR3 sequences, 15% to 20% found once; its top ten account for just over 1%. This clonotype was seen at least ten times. No antigen is known for it. The specimen was blood, either unsorted or a sorted T cell fraction (not recorded which). The sequence was obtained from a male donor with ankylosing spondylitis. This chain connects TRBV29-1 to TRBJ2-1, with 8 positions matching TRBD2. The CDR3 spells CSVAAPTSGAYNEQFF. CDR3 in DNA: TGCAGCGTTGCCGCACCAACTAGCGGAGCCTACAATGAGCAGTTCTTC.